The 18 T cell receptor beta chains below were found in one sample sequenced in a study of blood T cell repertoires in COVID-19. Produced via immunoSEQ multiplex PCR; TCRdb's table is partial and in-frame only. The data show about 41,000 clones, around 89% seen once. Source material: peripheral blood. The receptors were sampled from a human donor in a cohort sampled during active COVID-19.

This chain joins TRBV2 and TRBJ2-7; 7 nucleotides align to TRBD1. Trimming cost V 5 bases and J 1 base; bases outside gene matches: 8. CDR3 length: 15 residues. Germline V gene sequence: CDR1 SNHLY, CDR2 FYNNEI. This chain's CDR3 is CASSPMGQRSYEQYF. In nucleotides, the CDR3 is TGTGCCAGCAGTCCAATGGGACAGCGTTCCTACGAGCAGTACTTC.

This sequence joins TRBV30 and TRBJ2-7; no clear D gene. The germline V gene has CDR1 GTSNPN and CDR2 SVGIG (reference sequence). CDR3 length: 11 residues. V lost 2 bases, J lost 2 bases, and 4 bases lay in between. The CDR3: CAWSQAYEQYF. The CDR3 DNA reads as TGTGCCTGGAGTCAGGCCTACGAGCAGTACTTC.

V gene TRBV7-7 combines with J gene TRBJ2-7; D uncertain. The CDR3 runs to 17 residues. The germline gives CDR1 SSHAT, CDR2 FNYEAQ (reference sequence). V lost 4 bases to trimming and J lost 3 bases, with 22 bases between them. Here the CDR3 DNA reads TGTGCCAGCAGCTCGAACACAACCATAGAGGAGCGCTACGAGCAGTACTTC. This codes for CASSSNTTIEERYEQYF.

The CDR3 spells CAGSGTSGYEQYF. The CDR3 region has the DNA TGTGCCGGGTCCGGGACTAGCGGTTACGAGCAGTACTTC. The chain joins TRBV2 to TRBJ2-7, with 11 bases lining up with TRBD2. Trimming cost V 11 bases and J 4 bases; bases outside gene matches: 7. CDR1 is SNHLY, CDR2 FYNNEI, per germline. The CDR3 consists of 13 residues. Looking up the rest from reference TRBV2 and TRBJ2-7 gives the full variable domain: EPEVTQTPSHQVTQMGQEVILRCVPISNHLYFYWYRQILGQKVEFLVSFYNNEISEKSEIFDDQFSVERPDGSNFTLKIRSTKLEDSAMYFCAGSGTSGYEQYFGPGTRLTVT.

This clone appeared a single time. This chain joins TRBV5-1 and TRBJ2-6, with TRBD1 matching 7 bases. V shed 3 bases, J shed 1 base, and the junction held 10 bases outside the gene matches. The germline CDR1 and CDR2 sequences are SGHRS and YFSETQ. The CDR3 contains 18 residues. This chain's CDR3 is CASSSSTGSSSGANVLTF. The CDR3 bases are TGCGCCAGCAGCTCTTCGACAGGGAGCTCTTCTGGGGCCAACGTCCTGACTTTC. The full variable domain, with the rest looked up from reference TRBV5-1 and TRBJ2-6, is KAGVTQTPRYLIKTRGQQVTLSCSPISGHRSVSWYQQTPGQGLQFLFEYFSETQRNKGNFPGRFSGRQFSNSRSEMNVSTLELGDSALYLCASSSSTGSSSGANVLTFGAGSRLTVL.

The chain couples TRBV5-1 to TRBJ2-1; no clear D gene. V was trimmed by 0 bases and J by 5 bases, leaving 15 bases between them. There are 16 residues in the CDR3. Germline V gene data show CDR1 as SGHRS and CDR2 as YFSETQ. CDR3 region: CASSLADTIIDNEQFF. The CDR3 DNA reads TGCGCCAGCAGCTTGGCCGACACAATAATAGACAATGAGCAGTTCTTC.

This rearrangement joins TRBV6-5 to TRBJ2-1; perhaps TRBD1 as D (5 bases). Germline lookup yields CDR1 MNHEY and CDR2 SVGAGI. This CDR3 spans 15 amino acids. V dropped 6 bases and J dropped 3 bases, with 15 bases sitting between them. CDR3 region: CASRHRSSNYNEQFF. The CDR3 DNA reads TGTGCCAGCAGACACAGGTCTTCAAACTACAATGAGCAGTTCTTC.

This chain links TRBV6-2 or TRBV6-3 with TRBJ2-7; TRBD2 matches 11 bases. V lost 6 bases and J lost 1; bases outside the gene matches: 5. Germline CDR1 is MNHEY and CDR2 is SVGEGT. This CDR3 spans 15 amino acids. DNA for the CDR3: TGTGCCAGCAGCCTGACTAGCGGGATTTCCTACGAGCAGTACTTC. Its protein product is CASSLTSGISYEQYF.

This clone was seen a single time. The gene calls are TRBV7-2 and TRBJ1-2; TRBD1 agrees at 9 bases. The trim removed 2 bases at V and 1 base at J, leaving 5 bases unmatched. Per germline, CDR1 SGHTA and CDR2 FQGNSA. The CDR3 sequence is 16 residues long. CDR3 loop: CASSLLGQGHNYGYTF. CDR3 in DNA: TGTGCCAGCAGCTTATTAGGACAGGGGCATAACTATGGCTACACCTTC.

The DNA for the CDR3 is TGCGCCAGCAACACAAAGAGGGACTCTAGCACAGATACGCAGTATTTT. Its translation is CASNTKRDSSTDTQYF. J is TRBJ2-3 and V is TRBV10-2; tentatively, D is TRBD2 (6 bases). This CDR3 contains 16 residues. Trimming stripped 7 bases from V and 0 bases from J, with 17 bases between. Germline V gene data show CDR1 as WSHSY and CDR2 as SAAADI.

The V and J genes are TRBV28 and TRBJ1-4; perhaps TRBD1 as D (5 bases). CDR3 length: 15 amino acids. Germline CDR1 reads MDHEN; CDR2 reads SYDVKM. V was clipped by 2 bases and J by 13 bases, with 20 bases between them. CDR3 sequence: CASSLILGTMARLFF. The CDR3 coding sequence is TGTGCCAGCAGTTTAATTCTCGGGACTATGGCCCGACTGTTTTTT.

Concerning this clone: At one end, the junction sequence differs from germline, possibly due to a read error. CDR3 region: CASSQAGALFRRGYTF. CDR3 coding DNA: TGTGCCAGCAGTCAAGCAGGGGCTCTATTTCGTAGAGGCTACACCTTC. This sequence joins TRBV2 and TRBJ1-2; perhaps TRBD1 as D (6 bases). The CDR3 contains 16 residues. Germline V gives CDR1 SNHLY, CDR2 FYNNEI.

The chain uses TRBV4-1 and TRBJ2-1, with no clear D. The CDR3 consists of 15 residues. The germline V and J ends were trimmed by 1 base and 7 bases, with 14 bases remaining between them. Germline assignment: CDR1 MGHRA and CDR2 YSYEKL. In DNA, the CDR3 is TGCGCCAGCAGCCAAGGCCCGGCGGAGAGGAATGAGCAGTTCTTC. It encodes CASSQGPAERNEQFF.

The chain employs TRBV2 and TRBJ2-7, with D possibly TRBD2 on 6 matching bases. The V gene's germline CDR1 is SNHLY and CDR2 FYNNEI. The CDR3 extends over 14 amino acids. The V end lost 2 bases, the J end lost 3 bases, and 11 bases lay between the germline ends. CDR3 loop: CASSETGRSYEQYF. As DNA, the CDR3 is TGTGCCAGCAGTGAAACCGGGAGAAGCTACGAGCAGTACTTC.

The chain joins TRBV30 to TRBJ2-6; 11 bases are a match to TRBD2. From germline, CDR1 is GTSNPN and CDR2 SVGIG (reference sequence). Trimming cost V 1 base and J 0 bases; bases outside gene matches: 2. This CDR3 contains 17 residues. The CDR3 nucleotides are TGTGCCTGGAGTGCGACTAGCGGGGTCTCTGGGGCCAACGTCCTGACTTTC. Protein product: CAWSATSGVSGANVLTF.

V is TRBV19 and J is TRBJ2-1; 8 bases are a match to TRBD2. After removal of 7 bases from V and 6 bases from J, the junction contained 14 bases not matched to a gene. The CDR3 runs to 16 residues. Germline V lookup: CDR1 LNHDA, CDR2 SQIVND (reference sequence). The CDR3 region is CASTPGAGVWSNEQFF. In DNA, the CDR3 is TGTGCCAGTACCCCAGGAGCGGGAGTTTGGTCCAATGAGCAGTTCTTC.

This clone is a singleton in its sample. The genes are TRBV7-9 and TRBJ2-1, with D possibly TRBD2 on 6 matching bases. In germline, CDR1 is SEHNR, CDR2 FQNEAQ (reference sequence). V lost 3 bases, J lost 10 bases, and 16 bases lay in between. The CDR3 is 14 amino acids. The CDR3 DNA reads as TGTGCCAGCAGCTTGGCAACGGGAGTACGGGAGCAGTTCTTC. Its protein is CASSLATGVREQFF.

With respect to this clone: At one end the junction does not follow the germline gene, possibly because of a read error. The chain has TRBV4-1 and TRBJ1-2; D gene ambiguous. The germline CDR1 and CDR2 sequences are MGHRA and YSYEKL. The CDR3 is made up of 17 amino acids. In DNA form, the CDR3 reads TGCACCAGCAGCCAAGATGCGGTAACCGGGAACAACTATGGCTACACCTTC. As protein: CTSSQDAVTGNNYGYTF.